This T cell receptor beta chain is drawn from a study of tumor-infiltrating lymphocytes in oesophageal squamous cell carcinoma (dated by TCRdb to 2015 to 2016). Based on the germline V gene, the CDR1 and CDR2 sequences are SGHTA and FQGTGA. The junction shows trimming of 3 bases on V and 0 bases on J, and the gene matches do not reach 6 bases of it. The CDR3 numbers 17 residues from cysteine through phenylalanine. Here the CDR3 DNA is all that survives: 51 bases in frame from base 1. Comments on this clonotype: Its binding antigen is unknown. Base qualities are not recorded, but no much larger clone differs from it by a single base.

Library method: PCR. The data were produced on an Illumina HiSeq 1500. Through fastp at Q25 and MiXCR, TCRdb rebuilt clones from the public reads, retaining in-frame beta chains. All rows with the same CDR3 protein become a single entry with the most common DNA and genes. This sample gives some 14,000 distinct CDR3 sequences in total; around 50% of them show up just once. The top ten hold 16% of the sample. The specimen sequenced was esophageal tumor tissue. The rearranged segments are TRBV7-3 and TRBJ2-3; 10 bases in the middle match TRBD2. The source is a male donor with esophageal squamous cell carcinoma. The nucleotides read TGTGCCAGCAGCTTTGTAGCGGGGGGCACTAGCACAGATACGCAGTATTTT. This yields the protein CASSFVAGGTSTDTQYF.